The rows below give T cell receptor beta chains drawn from one sample of a study of OX40 agonist ivuxolimab in advanced cancers. Libraries were prepared by immunoSEQ multiplex PCR; TCRdb keeps only in-frame clonotypes and omits some of them. The data show tens of thousands of clones, about 86% seen once. The starting material was CD4+ or CD8+ T cells sorted from blood, obtained in a trial of the OX40 agonist ivuxolimab. The receptors here all came from an adult with an advanced solid tumor such as melanoma, head and neck, liver or kidney cancer. The CDR3 runs from the conserved cysteine through the conserved F or W. D genes are given only for firm matches. A clone size is listed for some rows: how often the clone was seen (once, few, many), or a class if it is expanded.

NA	TRBV7-9	NA	TRBJ2-7	CASSSLFSQGGSDEQYF	TGTGCCAGCAGCTCTTTATTCTCCCAGGGTGGTAGCGACGAGCAGTACTTC
NA	TRBV2	NA	TRBJ1-5	CASSEAGYQPQHF	TGTGCCAGCAGTGAAGCAGGGTATCAGCCCCAGCATTTT
NA	TRBV30	NA	TRBJ1-3	CAWRPGTGNTIYF	TGTGCCTGGAGGCCCGGGACAGGAAACACCATATATTTT
once	TRBV5-5	NA	TRBJ2-7	CASSLGHDSYEQYF	TGTGCCAGCAGCTTGGGGCACGATTCCTACGAGCAGTACTTC
NA	TRBV19	NA	TRBJ1-1	CASSEAVNTEAFF	TGTGCCAGTAGTGAGGCGGTGAACACTGAAGCTTTCTTT
few	TRBV6-5	NA	TRBJ1-6	CASTPGYNSPLHF	TGTGCCAGCACCCCAGGGTACAATTCACCCCTCCACTTT
NA	TRBV28	TRBD1	TRBJ2-5	CASSSSYRGLTQYF	TGTGCCAGCAGTTCCTCGTACAGGGGCCTGACCCAGTACTTC
NA	TRBV5-3	NA	TRBJ2-3	CARSLVFSDTQYF	TGTGCCAGAAGCCTCGTTTTTTCAGATACGCAGTATTTT
NA	TRBV10-3	NA	TRBJ2-3	CAISETKYGSTDTQYF	TGTGCCATCAGCGAGACGAAGTACGGTAGCACAGATACGCAGTATTTT
NA	TRBV30	NA	TRBJ1-1	CAWSVQSNTEAFF	TGTGCCTGGAGTGTACAGTCCAACACTGAAGCTTTCTTT
NA	TRBV7-2	NA	TRBJ2-3	CASSPVRGDGDTQYF	TGTGCCAGCAGCCCCGTGAGGGGGGATGGAGATACGCAGTATTTT
once	TRBV7-3	NA	TRBJ1-3	CASSLTGGRSGNTIYF	TGTGCCAGCAGCTTAACCGGTGGCCGCTCTGGAAACACCATATATTTT
NA	TRBV29-1	TRBD2	TRBJ2-3	CSVERGGSGTSTDTQYF	TGCAGCGTTGAAAGGGGAGGGTCAGGGACTAGCACAGATACGCAGTATTTT
NA	TRBV5-4	NA	TRBJ1-5	CASSSLNSNQPQHF	TGTGCGAGCAGCTCTTTGAATAGCAATCAGCCCCAGCATTTT
NA	TRBV30	NA	TRBJ2-5	CASSTAVLQETQYF	TGTGCCTCTTCTACGGCCGTGCTTCAAGAGACCCAGTACTTC
few	TRBV7-2	TRBD1	TRBJ2-7	CASSLRDRGWYEQYF	TGTGCCAGCAGCTTAAGGGACAGGGGGTGGTACGAGCAGTACTTC
NA	TRBV7-8	TRBD1	TRBJ2-1	CASSQGPGTGNYNEQFF	TGTGCCAGCAGCCAAGGGCCCGGGACAGGGAACTACAATGAGCAGTTCTTC
NA	TRBV15	NA	TRBJ2-7	CATSRGGTGVGEQYF	TGTGCCACCAGCAGAGGAGGGACGGGAGTCGGCGAGCAGTACTTC
NA	TRBV12-5	TRBD2	TRBJ2-1	CASGFSRGSGGHEQFF	TGTGCTAGTGGTTTTAGTAGAGGTAGCGGGGGCCATGAGCAGTTCTTC
few	TRBV19	NA	TRBJ1-2	CASVRTASFRANYGYTF	TGTGCCAGTGTCAGGACAGCCTCGTTTCGGGCTAACTATGGCTACACCTTC
NA	TRBV30	NA	TRBJ1-1	CAWSVGALVAEAFF	TGTGCCTGGAGTGTAGGGGCGTTGGTGGCTGAAGCTTTCTTT
NA	TRBV5-1	NA	TRBJ2-7	CASSLGGERLYEQYF	TGCGCCAGCAGCTTGGGGGGAGAAAGGTTGTACGAGCAGTACTTC
NA	TRBV2	NA	TRBJ2-6	CASAGGGPTGANVLTF	TGTGCCAGCGCTGGGGGGGGGCCCACTGGGGCCAACGTCCTGACTTTC
NA	TRBV29-1	TRBD1	TRBJ1-2	CSVPEGDRRGYTF	TGCAGCGTTCCCGAGGGGGACAGACGTGGCTACACCTTC
NA	TRBV6-5	NA	TRBJ2-5	CASSYSMRDWETQYF	TGTGCCAGCAGTTACTCGATGCGTGATTGGGAGACCCAGTACTTC
NA	TRBV5-1	NA	TRBJ2-1	CASSSSSAGYNEQFF	TGCGCCAGCAGCTCCTCGAGCGCGGGCTACAATGAGCAGTTCTTC
NA	TRBV9	NA	TRBJ2-3	CASSVKNVGGAADTQYF	TGTGCCAGCAGCGTAAAAAACGTCGGGGGCGCGGCAGATACGCAGTATTTT
NA	TRBV5-1	TRBD2	TRBJ2-5	CASSRGLAGPRTQYF	TGCGCCAGCAGCCGGGGCCTAGCGGGGCCCAGGACCCAGTACTTC
NA	TRBV10-3	NA	TRBJ1-3	CAISESGSGNTIYF	TGTGCCATCAGTGAGTCCGGGTCTGGAAACACCATATATTTT
few	TRBV2	NA	TRBJ2-7	CASSLDFGEQYF	TGTGCCAGCAGTCTGGACTTCGGGGAGCAGTACTTC
NA	TRBV7-6	NA	TRBJ2-5	CASSLAQGQETQYF	TGTGCCAGCAGCTTAGCTCAAGGGCAAGAGACCCAGTACTTC
NA	TRBV2	NA	TRBJ1-1	CASSEWQGDTEAFF	TGTGCCAGCAGTGAATGGCAGGGAGACACTGAAGCTTTCTTT
NA	TRBV6-1	NA	TRBJ2-3	CASSEVGGGTDTQYF	TGTGCCAGCAGTGAAGTAGGGGGGGGCACAGATACGCAGTATTTT
NA	TRBV6-7	TRBD1	TRBJ2-5	CASRGDRGDQETQYF	TGTGCCAGCAGAGGGGACAGGGGCGACCAAGAGACCCAGTACTTC
NA	TRBV6-5	NA	TRBJ1-3	CASSPRLGRRNTIYF	TGTGCCAGCAGTCCCCGGTTAGGGCGTCGAAACACCATATATTTT
NA	TRBV28	NA	TRBJ2-3	CASSFSHTDTQYF	TGTGCCAGCAGTTTCTCTCACACAGATACGCAGTATTTT
NA	TRBV28	TRBD1	TRBJ1-5	CASSQWGDRGRQPQHF	TGTGCCAGCAGTCAATGGGGAGACAGGGGGCGGCAGCCCCAGCATTTT
NA	TRBV7-9	NA	TRBJ1-4	CASSLDGPGKLFF	TGTGCCAGCAGCTTAGACGGGCCGGGGAAACTGTTTTTT
NA	TRBV5-1	NA	TRBJ1-2	CASSEIQGYYGYTF	TGCGCCAGCAGCGAGATTCAGGGGTACTATGGCTACACCTTC
few	TRBV2	NA	TRBJ2-3	CASSGAQGIADTQYF	TGTGCCAGCAGTGGGGCCCAGGGGATTGCAGATACGCAGTATTTT
NA	TRBV11-3	TRBD2	TRBJ2-5	CASSRLAVGTQYF	TGTGCCAGCAGCCGACTAGCGGTCGGGACCCAGTACTTC
NA	TRBV9	TRBD2	TRBJ2-5	CASSVGPGSGGTTETQYF	TGTGCCAGCAGCGTAGGGCCCGGGAGCGGGGGTACCACAGAGACCCAGTACTTC
NA	TRBV5-6	NA	TRBJ2-3	CASSHDSTDTQYF	TGTGCCAGCAGCCATGATAGCACAGATACGCAGTATTTT
once	TRBV28	NA	TRBJ2-2	CASRARQGDTGELFF	TGTGCCAGCAGGGCTCGGCAGGGCGACACCGGGGAGCTGTTTTTT
NA	TRBV28	NA	TRBJ2-3	CASSGDTDTQYF	TGTGCCAGCAGTGGAGACACAGATACGCAGTATTTT
NA	TRBV6-5	NA	TRBJ1-5	CASRAVSDQPQHF	TGTGCCAGCCGAGCGGTAAGCGATCAGCCCCAGCATTTT
NA	TRBV19	NA	TRBJ1-2	CASSMVGDPGYTF	TGTGCCAGTAGTATGGTAGGGGACCCTGGCTACACCTTC
NA	TRBV6-5	NA	TRBJ1-1	CASSRRFTRDTEAFF	TGTGCCAGCAGTCGCAGATTCACCAGGGACACTGAAGCTTTCTTT
NA	TRBV9	TRBD1	TRBJ1-2	CASSVEDRAYGYTF	TGTGCCAGCAGCGTAGAGGACAGGGCTTATGGCTACACCTTC
NA	TRBV7-9	TRBD2	TRBJ2-7	CASSLRTSPYEQYF	TGTGCCAGCAGCTTACGGACTAGCCCTTACGAGCAGTACTTC
NA	TRBV7-3	NA	TRBJ1-1	CASSLLGATEAFF	TGTGCCAGCAGCTTATTGGGGGCCACTGAAGCTTTCTTT
few	TRBV29-1	NA	TRBJ1-5	CSVDSTRFLGGSNQPQHF	TGCAGCGTCGATAGTACCCGGTTCCTGGGTGGCAGCAATCAGCCCCAGCATTTT
NA	TRBV7-9	NA	TRBJ2-3	CASSPSRVTDTQYF	TGTGCCAGCAGCCCATCCAGGGTCACAGATACGCAGTATTTT
NA	TRBV6-1	TRBD1	TRBJ2-2	CATRQGQNTGELFF	TGTGCCACCCGACAGGGGCAGAACACCGGGGAGCTGTTTTTT
NA	TRBV19	NA	TRBJ1-4	CASSISRGGNEKLFF	TGTGCCAGTAGTATATCTCGGGGAGGGAATGAAAAACTGTTTTTT
NA	TRBV4-3	NA	TRBJ1-5	CASSQEDSSEPQHF	TGCGCCAGCAGCCAAGAGGACAGTTCTGAACCCCAGCATTTT
NA	TRBV10-3	TRBD2	TRBJ2-5	CAIKDSSGGKETQYF	TGTGCCATCAAGGACTCTAGCGGGGGGAAAGAGACCCAGTACTTC
NA	TRBV28	NA	TRBJ2-2	CASTSRPGAANTGELFF	TGTGCCAGCACCTCACGCCCCGGGGCAGCGAACACCGGGGAGCTGTTTTTT
NA	TRBV28	TRBD1	TRBJ1-6	CASRRAGGLGLWNSPLHF	TGTGCCAGCAGGCGAGCAGGGGGCTTAGGGTTATGGAATTCACCCCTCCACTTT